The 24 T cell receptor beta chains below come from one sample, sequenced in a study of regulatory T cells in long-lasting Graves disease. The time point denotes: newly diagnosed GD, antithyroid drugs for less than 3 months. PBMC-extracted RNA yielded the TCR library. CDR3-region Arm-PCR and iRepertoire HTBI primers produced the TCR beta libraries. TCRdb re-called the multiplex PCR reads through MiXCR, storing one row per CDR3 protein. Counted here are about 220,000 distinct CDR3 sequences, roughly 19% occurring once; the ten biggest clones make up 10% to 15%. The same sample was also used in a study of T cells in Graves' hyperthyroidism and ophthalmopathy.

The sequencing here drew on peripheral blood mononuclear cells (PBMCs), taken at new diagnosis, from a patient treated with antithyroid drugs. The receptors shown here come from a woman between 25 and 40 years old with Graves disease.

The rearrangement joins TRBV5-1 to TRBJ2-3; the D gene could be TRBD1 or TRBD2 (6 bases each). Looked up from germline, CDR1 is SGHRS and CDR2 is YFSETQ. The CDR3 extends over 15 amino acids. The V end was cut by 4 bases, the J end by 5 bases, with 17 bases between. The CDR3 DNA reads TGCGCCAGCAGCCCGGGCGGGACAAGGGTAGATACGCAGTATTTT. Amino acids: CASSPGGTRVDTQYF.

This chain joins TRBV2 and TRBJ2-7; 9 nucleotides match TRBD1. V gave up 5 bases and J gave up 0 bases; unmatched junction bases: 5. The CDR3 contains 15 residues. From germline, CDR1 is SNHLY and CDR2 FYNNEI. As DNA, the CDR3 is TGTGCCAGCAGTACCGGGACAGGGTACTCCTACGAGCAGTACTTC. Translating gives CASSTGTGYSYEQYF.

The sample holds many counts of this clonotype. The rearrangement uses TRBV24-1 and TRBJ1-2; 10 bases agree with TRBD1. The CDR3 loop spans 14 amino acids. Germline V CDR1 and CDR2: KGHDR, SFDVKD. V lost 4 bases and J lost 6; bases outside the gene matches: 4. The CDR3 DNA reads TGTGCCACCAGTGACCGCGGACAGGGGGATGGCTACACCTTC. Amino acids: CATSDRGQGDGYTF.

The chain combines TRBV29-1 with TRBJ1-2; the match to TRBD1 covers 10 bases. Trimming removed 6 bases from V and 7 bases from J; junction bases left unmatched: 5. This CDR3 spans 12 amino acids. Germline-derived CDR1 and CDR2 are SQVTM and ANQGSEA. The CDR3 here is CSVRQGAGGYTF. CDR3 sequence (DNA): TGCAGCGTAAGACAGGGGGCCGGTGGCTACACCTTC. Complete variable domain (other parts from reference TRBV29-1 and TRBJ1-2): SAVISQKPSRDICQRGTSLTIQCQVDSQVTMMFWYRQQPGQSLTLIATANQGSEATYESGFVIDKFPISRPNLTFSTLTVSNMSPEDSSIYLCSVRQGAGGYTFGSGTRLTVV.

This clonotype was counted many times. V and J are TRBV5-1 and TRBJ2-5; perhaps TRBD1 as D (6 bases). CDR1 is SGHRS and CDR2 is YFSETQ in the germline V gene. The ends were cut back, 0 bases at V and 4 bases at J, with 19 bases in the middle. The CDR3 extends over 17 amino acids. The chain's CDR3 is CASSLAIKQGSRETQYF. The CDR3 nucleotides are TGCGCCAGCAGCTTGGCCATAAAACAGGGAAGTCGAGAGACCCAGTACTTC.

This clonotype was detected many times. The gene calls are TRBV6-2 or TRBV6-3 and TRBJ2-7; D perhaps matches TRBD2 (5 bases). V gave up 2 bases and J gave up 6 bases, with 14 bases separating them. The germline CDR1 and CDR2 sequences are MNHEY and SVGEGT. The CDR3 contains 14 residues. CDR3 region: CASSYSGSSLEQYF. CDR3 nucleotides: TGTGCCAGCAGTTACAGTGGGAGCTCGCTCGAGCAGTACTTC.

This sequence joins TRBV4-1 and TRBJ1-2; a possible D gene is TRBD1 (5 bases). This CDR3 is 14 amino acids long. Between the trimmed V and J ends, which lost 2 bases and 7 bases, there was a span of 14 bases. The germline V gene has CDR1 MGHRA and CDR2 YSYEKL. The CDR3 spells CASSQQGVASGYTF. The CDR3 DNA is TGCGCCAGCAGCCAACAGGGAGTGGCTAGTGGCTACACCTTC.

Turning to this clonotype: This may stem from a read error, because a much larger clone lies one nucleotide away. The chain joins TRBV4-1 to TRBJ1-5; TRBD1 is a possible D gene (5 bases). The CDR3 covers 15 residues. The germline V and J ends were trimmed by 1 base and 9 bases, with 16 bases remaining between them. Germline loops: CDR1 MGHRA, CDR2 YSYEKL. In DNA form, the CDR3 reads TGCGCCAGCAGCCAAGTTCCGGGGAAGGGGCCGCCCCAGCATTTT. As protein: CASSQVPGKGPPQHF.

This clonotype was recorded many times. In DNA, the CDR3 is TGTGCCAGCAGTCGGACCGGGACTAGCGGGGCCCAGTACTTC. Protein product: CASSRTGTSGAQYF. V and J are TRBV2 and TRBJ2-5; 13 bases match TRBD2. This CDR3 has 14 residues. The V segment lost 5 bases and the J segment 9 bases; nucleotides outside the gene matches: 6. Germline V lookup: CDR1 SNHLY, CDR2 FYNNEI.

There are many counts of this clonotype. CDR3 nucleotides: TGTGCCAGCTCACCATCCTCCGCCGGGACAAATAAGTTCTTC. Protein: CASSPSSAGTNKFF. The rearrangement joins TRBV18 to TRBJ2-1; the D gene is possibly TRBD1 (6 bases). CDR1 is KGHSH, CDR2 LQKENI, per germline. This CDR3 spans 14 amino acids. V lost 2 bases and J 14 bases, leaving 19 bases between the germline ends.

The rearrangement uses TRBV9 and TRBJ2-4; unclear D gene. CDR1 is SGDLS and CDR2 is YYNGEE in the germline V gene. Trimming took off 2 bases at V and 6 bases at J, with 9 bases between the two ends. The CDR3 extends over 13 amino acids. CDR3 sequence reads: CASSVHSSNIQYF. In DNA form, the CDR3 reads TGTGCCAGCAGCGTCCACAGTTCAAACATTCAGTACTTC.

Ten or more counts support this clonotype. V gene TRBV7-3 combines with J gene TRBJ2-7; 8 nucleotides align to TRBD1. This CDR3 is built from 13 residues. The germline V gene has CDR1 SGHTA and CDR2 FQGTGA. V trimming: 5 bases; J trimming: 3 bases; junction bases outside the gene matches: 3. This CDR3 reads CASSRGQDYEQYF. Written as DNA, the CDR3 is TGTGCCAGCAGCCGGGGACAGGACTACGAGCAGTACTTC.

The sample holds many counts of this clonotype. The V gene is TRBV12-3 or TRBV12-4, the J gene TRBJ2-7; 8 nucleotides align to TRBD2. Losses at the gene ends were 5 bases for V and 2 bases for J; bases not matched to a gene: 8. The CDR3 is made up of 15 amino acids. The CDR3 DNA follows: TGTGCCAGCAGTCCTTGGACTAGCCAACCCTACGAGCAGTACTTC. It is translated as CASSPWTSQPYEQYF.

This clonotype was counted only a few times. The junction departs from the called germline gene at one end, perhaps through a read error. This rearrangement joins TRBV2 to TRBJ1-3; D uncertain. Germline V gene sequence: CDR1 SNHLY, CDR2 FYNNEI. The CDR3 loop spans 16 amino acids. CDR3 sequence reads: CASSEGARNSGSTIYF. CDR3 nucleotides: TGTGCCAGCAGTGAAGGGGCCAGAAACTCTGGAAGCACCATATATTTT.

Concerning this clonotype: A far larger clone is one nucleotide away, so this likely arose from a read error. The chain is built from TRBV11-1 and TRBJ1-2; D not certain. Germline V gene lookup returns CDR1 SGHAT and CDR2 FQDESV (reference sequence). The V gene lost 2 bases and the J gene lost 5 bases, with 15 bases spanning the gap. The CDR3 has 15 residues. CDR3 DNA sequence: TGTGCCAGCAGCTTATGGGAGGGTTCGGGATATGGCTACACCTTC. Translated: CASSLWEGSGYGYTF.

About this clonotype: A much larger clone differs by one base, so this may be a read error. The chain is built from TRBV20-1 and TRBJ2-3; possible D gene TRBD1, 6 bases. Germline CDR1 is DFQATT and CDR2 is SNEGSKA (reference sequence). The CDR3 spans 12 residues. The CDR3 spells CSGTSRADMQYF. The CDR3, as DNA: TGCAGCGGGACATCAAGGGCAGATATGCAGTATTTT.

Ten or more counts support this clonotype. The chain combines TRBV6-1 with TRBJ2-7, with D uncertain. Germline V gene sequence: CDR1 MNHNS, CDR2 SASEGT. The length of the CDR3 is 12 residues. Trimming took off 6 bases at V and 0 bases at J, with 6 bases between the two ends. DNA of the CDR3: TGTGCCAGCAGGGCTAACTCCTACGAGCAGTACTTC. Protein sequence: CASRANSYEQYF.

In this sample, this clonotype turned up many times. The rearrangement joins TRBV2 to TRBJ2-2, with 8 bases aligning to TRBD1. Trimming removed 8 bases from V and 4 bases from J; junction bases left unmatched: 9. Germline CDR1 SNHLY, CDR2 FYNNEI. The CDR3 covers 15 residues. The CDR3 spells CASDPTGVGTGELFF. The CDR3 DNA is TGTGCCAGCGATCCGACAGGGGTGGGCACCGGGGAGCTGTTTTTT.

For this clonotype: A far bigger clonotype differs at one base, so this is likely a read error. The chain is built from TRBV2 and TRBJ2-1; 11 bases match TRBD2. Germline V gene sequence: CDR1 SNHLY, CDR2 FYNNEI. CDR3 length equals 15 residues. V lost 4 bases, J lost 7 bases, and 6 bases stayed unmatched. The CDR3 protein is CASSGGGTSGNEQFF. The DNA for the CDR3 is TGTGCCAGCAGTGGGGGGGGGACTAGCGGTAATGAGCAGTTCTTC.

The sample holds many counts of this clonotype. DNA of the CDR3: TGTGCCAGCAGTGGACGAGGGGGCGTGGTTTCGAACACCGGGGAGCTGTTTTTT. Translated: CASSGRGGVVSNTGELFF. The rearrangement uses TRBV6-1 and TRBJ2-2; TRBD1 agrees at 7 bases. This CDR3 has 18 residues. CDR1 is MNHNS, CDR2 SASEGT, per germline. The J segment lost 0 bases and the V segment lost 4 bases, leaving 11 bases of the junction unmatched.

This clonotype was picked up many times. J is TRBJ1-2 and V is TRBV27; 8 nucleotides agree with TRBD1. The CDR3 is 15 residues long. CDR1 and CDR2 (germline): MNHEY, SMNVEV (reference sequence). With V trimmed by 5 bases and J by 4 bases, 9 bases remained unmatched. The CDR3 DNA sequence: TGTGCCAGCAGTCCTGTCGGGACAGGCGCCTATGGCTACACCTTC. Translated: CASSPVGTGAYGYTF.

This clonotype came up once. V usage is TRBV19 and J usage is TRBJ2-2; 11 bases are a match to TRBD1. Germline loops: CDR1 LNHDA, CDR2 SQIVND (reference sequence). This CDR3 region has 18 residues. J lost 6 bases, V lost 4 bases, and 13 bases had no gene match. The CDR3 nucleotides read TGTGCCAGTAGTACCGTTCGGACAGGGGGCGTCGGGGCCGGGGAGCTGTTTTTT. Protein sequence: CASSTVRTGGVGAGELFF.

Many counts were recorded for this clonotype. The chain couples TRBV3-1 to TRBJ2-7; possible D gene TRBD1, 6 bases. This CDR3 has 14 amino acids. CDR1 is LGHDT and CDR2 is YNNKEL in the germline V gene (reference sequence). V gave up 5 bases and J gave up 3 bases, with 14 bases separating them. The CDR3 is CASSGGGGGYEQYF. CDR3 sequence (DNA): TGTGCCAGCAGCGGTGGTGGGGGCGGCTACGAGCAGTACTTC.

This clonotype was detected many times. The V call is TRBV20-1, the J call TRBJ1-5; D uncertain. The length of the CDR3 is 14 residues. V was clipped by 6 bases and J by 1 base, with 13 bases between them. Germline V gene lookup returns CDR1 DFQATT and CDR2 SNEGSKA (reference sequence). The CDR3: CSASAPVSNQPQHF. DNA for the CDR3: TGCAGTGCGTCGGCCCCCGTCAGCAATCAGCCCCAGCATTTT.